What follows are 20 T cell receptor beta chains derived from one specimen sequenced in a study of cytomegalovirus exposure and HLA in healthy donors. PCR involved 60 Vbeta and 13 Jbeta primers. TCRdb keeps only in-frame clones here, not all; method: immunoSEQ multiplex PCR. The table shows about 280,000 clones, with around 90% occurring only once. Sequenced: PBMCs. Receptors were obtained from a young woman in good health and CMV-seronegative.

The chain combines TRBV5-4 with TRBJ2-1; tentatively, D is TRBD1 (7 bases). The V and J ends lost 5 bases and 9 bases respectively, with 15 bases between them. Looked up from germline, CDR1 is SGHNT and CDR2 is YYREEE (reference sequence). There are 13 residues in the CDR3. CDR3 residues: CASRTGGGREQFF. In DNA, the CDR3 is TGTGCCAGCAGAACCGGAGGGGGCCGTGAGCAGTTCTTC.

CDR3 bases: TGTGCCAGCAGCTCGGGACAGGGAAACACTGAAGCTTTCTTT. It codes for CASSSGQGNTEAFF. The V and J genes are TRBV5-6 and TRBJ1-1, with 9 bases that match TRBD1. V lost 3 bases and J lost 2; bases outside the gene matches: 2. Germline V gene data show CDR1 as SGHDT and CDR2 as YYEEEE. The CDR3 is made up of 14 amino acids. Filled out from reference TRBV5-6 and TRBJ1-1, the complete variable domain reads DAGVTQSPTHLIKTRGQQVTLRCSPKSGHDTVSWYQQALGQGPQFIFQYYEEEERQRGNFPDRFSGHQFPNYSSELNVNALLLGDSALYLCASSSGQGNTEAFFGQGTRLTVV.

The V call is TRBV10-1, the J call TRBJ2-1; TRBD2 agrees at 9 bases. This CDR3 has 15 residues. Germline trimming cut 8 bases from V and 7 bases from J; bases unmatched to any gene: 12. The germline V gene encodes CDR1 WNHNN and CDR2 SYGVQD (reference sequence). The CDR3 spells CASGPGGGAPNEQFF. DNA of the CDR3: TGCGCCAGCGGCCCTGGCGGGGGGGCGCCAAATGAGCAGTTCTTC.

The chain couples TRBV5-1 to TRBJ2-1; 11 nucleotides agree with TRBD2. Germline V gives CDR1 SGHRS, CDR2 YFSETQ. The J segment lost 3 bases and the V segment lost 6 bases, leaving 5 bases of the junction unmatched. The CDR3 contains 15 residues. CDR3 region: CASTAGTSGYNEQFF. As DNA, the CDR3 is TGCGCCAGCACCGCCGGGACTAGCGGCTACAATGAGCAGTTCTTC.

The chain combines TRBV7-3 with TRBJ1-3; 9 nucleotides line up with TRBD1. There are 15 residues in the CDR3. V dropped 5 bases and J dropped 4; count of bases not matched to a gene: 6. CDR1 and CDR2 (germline): SGHTA, FQGTGA. CDR3 DNA: TGTGCCAGCAGCATACAGGGGGCATCGGGAAACACCATATATTTT. Its protein product is CASSIQGASGNTIYF.

This sequence joins TRBV14 and TRBJ2-3, with a tentative D call TRBD1 (5 bases). The V and J ends lost 3 bases and 4 bases respectively, with 8 bases between them. The germline CDR1 and CDR2 sequences are SGHDN and FVKESK. This CDR3 contains 13 residues. CDR3 loop: CASSQGLSDTQYF. CDR3 bases: TGTGCCAGCAGCCAGGGGCTCTCAGATACGCAGTATTTT.

The chain is built from TRBV4-1 and TRBJ2-2, with 13 positions matching TRBD2. The CDR3 runs to 19 residues. Germline CDR1 is MGHRA and CDR2 is YSYEKL. V gave up 4 bases and J gave up 2 bases; unmatched junction bases: 10. CDR3 nucleotide sequence: TGCGCCAGCAGCCGAAGGACTAGCGGGGGCACCCCTAACACCGGGGAGCTGTTTTTT. Amino acids: CASSRRTSGGTPNTGELFF.

V gene TRBV18 combines with J gene TRBJ1-1, with D possibly being TRBD1 (6 bases). The germline V gene encodes CDR1 KGHSH and CDR2 LQKENI. The CDR3 loop spans 18 amino acids. The V and J ends lost 6 bases and 4 bases respectively, with 27 bases between them. DNA of the CDR3: TGTGCCAGCTCTCCTCCCGTAGGGACATTAAGAAAGGGCACTGAAGCTTTCTTT. Amino acid sequence: CASSPPVGTLRKGTEAFF.

This clone appeared a few times. The chain links TRBV7-9 to TRBJ2-7; TRBD2 matches at 8 bases. Germline lookup yields CDR1 SEHNR and CDR2 FQNEAQ (reference sequence). This CDR3 comprises 13 residues. V lost 11 bases, J lost 4 bases, and 10 bases stayed unmatched. The CDR3 coding sequence is TGTGCCGTGGGAGCGGGGGAGCTGTACGAGCAGTACTTC. The encoded protein is CAVGAGELYEQYF.

V is TRBV7-6 and J is TRBJ2-5; 10 nucleotides line up with TRBD2. The germline gives CDR1 SGHVS, CDR2 FNYEAQ. J was trimmed by 1 base and V by 1 base; bases with no gene match: 6. This CDR3 has 17 amino acids. The CDR3 here is CASSLGFSGGAQETQYF. CDR3 nucleotide sequence: TGTGCCAGCAGCTTAGGGTTCAGCGGGGGGGCCCAAGAGACCCAGTACTTC.

A word on this clone: This specimen includes other DNA sequences encoding the same CDR3. In DNA form, the CDR3 reads TGCAGCGTTGGGGGACTTCAAGAGACCCAGTACTTC. Its translation is CSVGGLQETQYF. This sequence joins TRBV29-1 and TRBJ2-5, with TRBD2 as a possible D gene (6 bases). CDR3 size: 12 residues. The germline CDR1 and CDR2 sequences are SQVTM and ANQGSEA. V lost 4 bases and J lost 2, with 8 bases in between.

This chain links TRBV7-9 with TRBJ2-3; TRBD1 aligns across 8 bases. This CDR3 is built from 16 residues. Per germline, CDR1 SEHNR and CDR2 FQNEAQ (reference sequence). V lost 1 base and J lost 4; bases outside the gene matches: 7. In DNA, the CDR3 is TGTGCCAGCAGCTTAGGGACAGGGACCTTGGCAGATACGCAGTATTTT. Protein: CASSLGTGTLADTQYF.

V is TRBV5-8 and J is TRBJ1-3; D is uncertain. The CDR3 is 13 amino acids. CDR1 SGHTS and CDR2 YDEGEE come from the germline V gene. V gave up 5 bases and J gave up 12 bases, with 18 bases separating them. The CDR3 coding sequence is TGTGCCAGCAGTATAGAGCCTTCTGAGGGCATATATTTT. Its translation: CASSIEPSEGIYF.

The chain recombines TRBV5-1 with TRBJ1-2; D is unclear. The CDR3 loop spans 15 amino acids. The germline V gene encodes CDR1 SGHRS and CDR2 YFSETQ. Trimming cost V 2 bases and J 2 bases, with 13 bases left between them. Here the CDR3 reads CASSFGSGRNYGYTF. The CDR3 DNA follows: TGCGCCAGCAGCTTTGGGTCAGGTCGGAACTATGGCTACACCTTC.

J is TRBJ2-5 and V is TRBV5-1, with TRBD1 matching over 7 bases. The J call may be in error: the DNA end matches TRBJ2-7 better. This CDR3 spans 17 amino acids. In germline, CDR1 is SGHRS, CDR2 YFSETQ. This CDR3 is CASSFLKDRTSSYEQYF. The CDR3 nucleotides are TGCGCCAGCAGCTTTCTAAAGGACAGGACCAGCTCCTACGAGCAGTACTTC.

The chain links TRBV27 to TRBJ2-1; the match to TRBD1 covers 9 bases. Unmatched junction bases numbered 11, after V lost 9 bases and J lost 8 bases. Germline CDR1 MNHEY, CDR2 SMNVEV (reference sequence). The CDR3 totals 14 residues. The CDR3 region is CASRLQGAMDEQFF. CDR3 in DNA: TGTGCCAGTAGACTACAGGGGGCAATGGATGAGCAGTTCTTC.

In this sample, this clone turned up once. The V and J genes are TRBV5-1 and TRBJ2-1; 9 bases are shared with TRBD1. The V and J ends lost 6 bases and 6 bases, in that order; junction bases with no gene match: 13. Germline V gene data show CDR1 as SGHRS and CDR2 as YFSETQ. The CDR3 is 16 residues long. In DNA, the CDR3 is TGCGCCAGCATCCCTATGGGGGGACAGGGCGCCAATGAGCAGTTCTTC. This encodes CASIPMGGQGANEQFF.

The CDR3 sequence is CAISVGGGPQETQYF. The CDR3 DNA sequence: TGTGCCATCAGTGTTGGCGGGGGGCCGCAAGAGACCCAGTACTTC. The chain joins TRBV10-3 to TRBJ2-5, with 8 positions matching TRBD2. V lost 4 bases and J lost 2; bases outside the gene matches: 6. The CDR3 spans 15 residues. Germline V lookup: CDR1 ENHRY, CDR2 SYGVKD.

The J gene is TRBJ2-5, the V gene TRBV19; 15 positions match TRBD2. The CDR3 is made up of 15 amino acids. After removal of 5 bases from V and 2 bases from J, the junction contained 0 bases not matched to a gene. The V gene's germline CDR1 is LNHDA and CDR2 SQIVND (reference sequence). In DNA form, the CDR3 reads TGTGCCAGTAGTGGACTAGCGGGGGGGCAAGAGACCCAGTACTTC. It translates to CASSGLAGGQETQYF.

V is TRBV7-9 and J is TRBJ2-5; the D gene is possibly TRBD2 (5 bases). Per germline, CDR1 SEHNR and CDR2 FQNEAQ (reference sequence). V lost 5 bases to trimming and J lost 11 bases, with 18 bases between them. The CDR3 contains 13 residues. CDR3 bases: TGTGCCAGCAGCAGCTTATCCCGGGATAGTCAGTACTTC. Encoded protein: CASSSLSRDSQYF.